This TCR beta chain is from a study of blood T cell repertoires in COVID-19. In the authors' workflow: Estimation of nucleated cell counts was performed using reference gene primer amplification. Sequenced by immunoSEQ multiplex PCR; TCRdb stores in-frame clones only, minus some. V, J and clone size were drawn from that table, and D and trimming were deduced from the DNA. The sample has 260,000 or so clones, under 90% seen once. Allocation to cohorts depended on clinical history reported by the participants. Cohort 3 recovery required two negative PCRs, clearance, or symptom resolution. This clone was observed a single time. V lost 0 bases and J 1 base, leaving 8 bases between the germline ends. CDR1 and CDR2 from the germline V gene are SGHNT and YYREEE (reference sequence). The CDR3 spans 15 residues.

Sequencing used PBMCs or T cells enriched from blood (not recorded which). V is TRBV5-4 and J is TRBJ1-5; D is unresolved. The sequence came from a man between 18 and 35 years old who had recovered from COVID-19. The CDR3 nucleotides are TGTGCCAGCAGCTTGGGCGGGAGCAGCAATCAGCCCCAGCATTTT. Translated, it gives CASSLGGSSNQPQHF.